This T cell receptor beta chain was recovered during a study of blood T cell repertoires in COVID-19. Study-wide context: The United States, Italy and Spain were the sources of the acute and convalescent COVID-19 samples. Sources were T cells, B-cell-depleted T cells, or PBMCs; the material itself was cDNA or gDNA.

Per the original methods: The authors estimated nucleated cell counts from reference gene primer amplification. The repertoire was sequenced with immunoSEQ multiplex PCR; TCRdb's copy has only in-frame clones and lacks some. V, J and clone size are those of that table, while D and trimming were read from the DNA. In the table there are approximately 230,000 clones, approximately 82% of which are singletons. Trimming pared 10 bases from V and 4 bases from J, leaving 19 bases between. This CDR3 is 14 amino acids long. Germline V gene sequence: CDR1 MNHEY, CDR2 SVGAGI. The genes are TRBV6-5 and TRBJ1-2; D perhaps matches TRBD1 (5 bases). The sequencing sample was made of peripheral blood. The source of this sequence is a man aged 80 or over with acute or convalescent COVID-19. The CDR3 sequence: CATVTSGGSYGYTF. CDR3 bases: TGTGCCACAGTGACAAGCGGGGGGTCCTATGGCTACACCTTC.